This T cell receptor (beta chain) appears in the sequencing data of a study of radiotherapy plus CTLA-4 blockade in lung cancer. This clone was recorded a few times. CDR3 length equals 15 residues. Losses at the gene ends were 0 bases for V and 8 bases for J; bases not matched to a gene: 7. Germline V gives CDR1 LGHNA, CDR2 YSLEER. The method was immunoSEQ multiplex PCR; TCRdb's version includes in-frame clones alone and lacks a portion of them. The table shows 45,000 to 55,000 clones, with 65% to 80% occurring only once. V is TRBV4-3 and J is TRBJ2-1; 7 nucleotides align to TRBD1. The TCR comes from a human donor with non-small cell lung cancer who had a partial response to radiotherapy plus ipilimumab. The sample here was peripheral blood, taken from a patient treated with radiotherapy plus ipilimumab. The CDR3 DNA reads TGCGCCAGCAGCCAAGACGAGACAGGGCAGGATGAGCAGTTCTTC. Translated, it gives CASSQDETGQDEQFF.